The clone carrying this T cell receptor (beta chain) occurred many times. Unique molecular identifiers were used to barcode this TCRbeta library. In TCRdb, the PCR reads were re-called with MiXCR into one record per CDR3 protein. The table lists around 400,000 distinct CDR3 sequences, roughly 20% of them singletons, with 3% to 4.5% in the top ten. This entry is derived from a study of T-cell reconstitution after alpha-beta-depleted transplantation in children. This CDR3 has 16 amino acids. V was pared by 5 bases and J by 0 bases, with 15 bases between. The sequenced sample was PBMCs from the stem cell graft donor, obtained from the stem cell graft. The genes are TRBV12-3 or TRBV12-4 and TRBJ2-3, with D possibly being TRBD2 (6 bases). This receptor was taken from a human donor who donated a stem cell graft to a child with acute myeloid leukemia. The CDR3 DNA reads as TGTGCCAGCAGTCTCGGGAGAAGAACTAGCACAGATACGCAGTATTTT. This sequence encodes CASSLGRRTSTDTQYF.